The sequence of this T cell receptor beta chain was determined in a study of T cell responses to AZD1222 COVID-19 vaccine. Sequencing was performed with immunoSEQ multiplex PCR; in TCRdb, only in-frame clones are kept and a portion is missing. The sample lists 130,000 to 150,000 clones, 85% to 90% seen once, with around 5% in the top ten. This material consisted of peripheral blood, taken 28 days after the second AZD1222 dose. This clonotype was sampled from an adult who received the AZD1222 COVID-19 vaccine.

In nucleotides, the CDR3 is TGTGCCAGCAGTTCGCCCCCTAACACTGAAGCTTTCTTT. This encodes CASSSPPNTEAFF. J is TRBJ1-1 and V is TRBV5-6; D gene ambiguous. Trimming took off 5 bases at V and 2 bases at J, with 10 bases between the two ends. The CDR3 spans 13 residues. Germline V gene sequence: CDR1 SGHDT, CDR2 YYEEEE.